These T cell receptor beta chains were read from a single sample in a study of cytomegalovirus exposure and HLA in healthy donors. Clones were read by immunoSEQ multiplex PCR, and TCRdb kept only the in-frame ones, dropping some. The table shows 150,000 or so clones, with more than 75% occurring only once. The sample consisted of PBMCs. These receptors originate from a man in his forties or fifties in good health and CMV-seronegative. The CDR3 runs from the conserved cysteine through the conserved F or W. A D gene is named only where the DNA matches it firmly. The listing skips clone size in some rows; elsewhere it reads once, few, many or a size class.

length	size	V	D	J	DNA	CDR3
15	NA	TRBV18	NA	TRBJ2-6	TGTGCCAGCTCGCTACAGGGATCTGGGGCCAACGTCCTGACTTTC	CASSLQGSGANVLTF
12	NA	TRBV19	TRBD1	TRBJ1-2	TGTGCCAGTAGTAGACAGGGCAATGGCTACACCTTC	CASSRQGNGYTF
14	NA	TRBV29-1	TRBD2	TRBJ2-5	TGCAGCGCTCCGGGACTAGCTGGGAAAGAGACCCAGTACTTC	CSAPGLAGKETQYF
14	NA	TRBV19	NA	TRBJ1-1	TGTGCCAGTAGTATGGAAGGGGGGGGGACTGAAGCTTTCTTT	CASSMEGGGTEAFF
17	NA	TRBV7-8	NA	TRBJ2-2	TGTGCCAGCACCCCCCGGACAGCCGGTCGTGGCACCGGGGAGCTGTTTTTT	CASTPRTAGRGTGELFF
20	once	TRBV4-1	TRBD2	TRBJ2-5	TGCGCCAGCAGCCAAGATTATGAGGGTGGGACTAGTTCTTTTTGCGAGACCCAGTACTTC	CASSQDYEGGTSSFCETQYF
14	NA	TRBV14	NA	TRBJ2-7	TGTGCCAGCAGCCAAGATAATACAGGGAGCGAGCAGTACTTC	CASSQDNTGSEQYF
17	NA	TRBV4-1	TRBD2	TRBJ2-1	TGCGCCAGCAGCCAAACGACTAGCGGGAGGATAGGGGATGAGCAGTTCTTC	CASSQTTSGRIGDEQFF
14	NA	TRBV5-1	NA	TRBJ1-1	TGCGCCAGCAGCTATCGAGCGGAAAACACTGAAGCTTTCTTT	CASSYRAENTEAFF
15	NA	TRBV9	NA	TRBJ1-2	TGTGCCAGCAGCGTAGCACCAGGGTCGGACTATGGCTACACCTTC	CASSVAPGSDYGYTF
14	NA	TRBV5-1	NA	TRBJ1-3	TGCGCCAGCAGCTTGACAGGGACTGGAAACACCATATATTTT	CASSLTGTGNTIYF
16	few	TRBV5-1	TRBD2	TRBJ2-5	TGCGCCAGCAGCCACGGACTAGCGGGAGGTGAGGAGACCCAGTACTTC	CASSHGLAGGEETQYF
16	NA	TRBV30	TRBD1	TRBJ1-1	TGTGCCTGGAGTGACCGGGACAGGGGGATGAACACTGAAGCTTTCTTT	CAWSDRDRGMNTEAFF
15	NA	TRBV19	NA	TRBJ1-2	TGTGCCAGTAGTATAGCAGGGCGAGTAAACTATGGCTACACCTTC	CASSIAGRVNYGYTF
14	NA	TRBV5-5	TRBD1	TRBJ2-4	TGTGCCAGCAGCTTGGGGGACAGTCAAAACATTCAGTACTTC	CASSLGDSQNIQYF
15	few	TRBV28	NA	TRBJ1-4	TGTGCCAGCAAATGGGGGGGAGGCCTCTACGAAAAACTGTTTTTT	CASKWGGGLYEKLFF
16	NA	TRBV7-9	TRBD1	TRBJ2-7	TGTGCCAGCAGCCGAGGGTCGGGACAGGGGTCCTACGAGCAGTACTTC	CASSRGSGQGSYEQYF
13	NA	TRBV30	NA	TRBJ1-6	TGTGCCGGGAGGACACCAAATAATTCACCCCTCCACTTT	CAGRTPNNSPLHF